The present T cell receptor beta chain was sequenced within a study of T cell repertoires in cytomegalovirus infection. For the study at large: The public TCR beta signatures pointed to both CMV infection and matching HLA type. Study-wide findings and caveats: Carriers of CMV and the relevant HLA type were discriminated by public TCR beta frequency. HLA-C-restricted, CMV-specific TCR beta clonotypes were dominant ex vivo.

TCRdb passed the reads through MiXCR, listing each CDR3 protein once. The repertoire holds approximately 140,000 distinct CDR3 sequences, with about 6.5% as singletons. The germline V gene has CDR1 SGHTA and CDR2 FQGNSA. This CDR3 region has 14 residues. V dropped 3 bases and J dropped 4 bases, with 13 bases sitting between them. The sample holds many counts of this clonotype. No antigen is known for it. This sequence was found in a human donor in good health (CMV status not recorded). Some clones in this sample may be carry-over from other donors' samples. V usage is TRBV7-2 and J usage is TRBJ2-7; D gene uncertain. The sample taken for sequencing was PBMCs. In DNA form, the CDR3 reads TGTGCCAGCAGCTTCCCGGCCTTAGGGTACGAGCAGTACTTC. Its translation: CASSFPALGYEQYF.